This T cell receptor beta chain was sequenced in a study of cytomegalovirus exposure and HLA in healthy donors. The CDR3 has 13 amino acids. CDR1 and CDR2 (germline): SQVTM, ANQGSEA. With 4 bases removed from V and 1 base from J, the gap between germline ends came to 11 bases. About this clone: The antigen is not known.

Amplification used 60 Vbeta primers and 13 Jbeta primers. Only in-frame clones appear in the TCRdb table, and some are missing; sequencing was by immunoSEQ multiplex PCR. The sample holds 150,000 to 160,000 clones, 82% seen once. General study results and limits: TCR sequences were mostly rare, though some public TCRs occurred in many donors. Information on immune exposure was restricted to one variable (CMV serostatus). Segments of the TCR beta V type were, in most cases, productive about 90% or about 30% of the time in an earlier analysis.

The sequencing sample was made of PBMCs. The rearrangement links TRBV29-1 to TRBJ2-7, with D possibly being TRBD1 (5 bases). This TCR was recovered from a woman aged 45-59 years in good health and CMV-seropositive. CDR3 sequence reads: CSVVDISSYEQYF. In DNA form, the CDR3 reads TGCAGCGTTGTGGACATCTCTTCCTACGAGCAGTACTTC.